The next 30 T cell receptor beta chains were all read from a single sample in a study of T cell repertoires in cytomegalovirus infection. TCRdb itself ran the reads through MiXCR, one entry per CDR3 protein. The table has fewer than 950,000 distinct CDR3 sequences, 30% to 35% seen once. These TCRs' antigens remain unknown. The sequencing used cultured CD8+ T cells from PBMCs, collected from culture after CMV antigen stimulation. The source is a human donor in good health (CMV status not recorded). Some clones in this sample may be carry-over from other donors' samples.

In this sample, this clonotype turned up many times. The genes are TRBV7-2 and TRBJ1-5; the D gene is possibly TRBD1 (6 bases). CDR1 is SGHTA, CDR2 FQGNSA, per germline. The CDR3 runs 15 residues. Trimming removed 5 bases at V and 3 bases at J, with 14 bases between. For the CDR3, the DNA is TGTGCCAGCAGCCCTACTTACAGGGTCAATCAGCCCCAGCATTTT. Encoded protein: CASSPTYRVNQPQHF.

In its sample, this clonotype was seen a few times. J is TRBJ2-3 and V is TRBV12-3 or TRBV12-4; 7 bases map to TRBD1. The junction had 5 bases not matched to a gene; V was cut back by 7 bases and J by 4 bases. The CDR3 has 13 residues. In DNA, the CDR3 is TGTGCCAGCACCCCTGGGACAGCAGATACGCAGTATTTT. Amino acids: CASTPGTADTQYF.

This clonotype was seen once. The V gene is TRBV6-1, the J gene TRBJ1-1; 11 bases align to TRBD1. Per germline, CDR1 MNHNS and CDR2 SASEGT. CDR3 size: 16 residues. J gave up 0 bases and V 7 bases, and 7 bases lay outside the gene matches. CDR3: CASILGQGAMNTEAFF. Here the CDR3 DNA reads TGTGCCAGCATTCTCGGACAGGGGGCGATGAACACTGAAGCTTTCTTT.

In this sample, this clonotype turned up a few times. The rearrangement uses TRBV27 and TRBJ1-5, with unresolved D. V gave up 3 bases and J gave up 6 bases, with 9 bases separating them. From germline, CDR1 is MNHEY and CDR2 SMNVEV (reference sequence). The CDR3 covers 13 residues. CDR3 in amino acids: CASSFSGAQPQHF. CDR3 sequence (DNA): TGTGCCAGCAGTTTTAGCGGTGCTCAGCCCCAGCATTTT.

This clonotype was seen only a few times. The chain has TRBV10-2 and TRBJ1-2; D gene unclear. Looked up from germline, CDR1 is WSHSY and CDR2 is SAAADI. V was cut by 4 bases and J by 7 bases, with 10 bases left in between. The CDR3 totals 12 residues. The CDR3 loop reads CASSGLKAGYTF. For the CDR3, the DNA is TGCGCCAGCAGTGGACTCAAAGCTGGCTACACCTTC.

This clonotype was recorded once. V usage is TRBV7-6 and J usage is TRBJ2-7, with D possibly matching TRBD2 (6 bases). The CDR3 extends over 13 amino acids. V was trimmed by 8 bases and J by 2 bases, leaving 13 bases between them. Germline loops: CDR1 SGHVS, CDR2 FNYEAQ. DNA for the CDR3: TGTGCCAGCGCCTCGGGGGATACCTACGAGCAGTACTTC. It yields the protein CASASGDTYEQYF.

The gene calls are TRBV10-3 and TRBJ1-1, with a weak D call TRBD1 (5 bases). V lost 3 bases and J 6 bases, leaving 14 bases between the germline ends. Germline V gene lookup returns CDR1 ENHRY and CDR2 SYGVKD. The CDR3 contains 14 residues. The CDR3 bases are TGTGCCATCAGTGACGGACGGGGGTTCGCTGAAGCTTTCTTT. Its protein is CAISDGRGFAEAFF.

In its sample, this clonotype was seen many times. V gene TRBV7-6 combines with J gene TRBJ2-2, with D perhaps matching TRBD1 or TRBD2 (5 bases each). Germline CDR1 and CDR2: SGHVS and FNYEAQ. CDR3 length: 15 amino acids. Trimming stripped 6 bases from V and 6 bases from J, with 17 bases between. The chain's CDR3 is CASSWDRDHSGELFF. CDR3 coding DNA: TGTGCCAGCAGTTGGGATAGGGACCACTCCGGGGAGCTGTTTTTT.

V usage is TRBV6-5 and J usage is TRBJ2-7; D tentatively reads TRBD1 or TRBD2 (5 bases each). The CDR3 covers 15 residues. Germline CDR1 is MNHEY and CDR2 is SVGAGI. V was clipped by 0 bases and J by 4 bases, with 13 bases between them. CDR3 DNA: TGTGCCAGCAGTTACTCGATGCAGGGAGCATACGAGCAGTACTTC. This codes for CASSYSMQGAYEQYF.

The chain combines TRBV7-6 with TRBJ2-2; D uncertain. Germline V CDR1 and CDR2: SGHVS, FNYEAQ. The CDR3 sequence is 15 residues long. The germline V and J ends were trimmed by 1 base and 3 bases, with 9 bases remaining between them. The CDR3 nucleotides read TGTGCCAGCAGCTTAGTTCGACGGGACACCGGGGAGCTGTTTTTT. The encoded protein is CASSLVRRDTGELFF.

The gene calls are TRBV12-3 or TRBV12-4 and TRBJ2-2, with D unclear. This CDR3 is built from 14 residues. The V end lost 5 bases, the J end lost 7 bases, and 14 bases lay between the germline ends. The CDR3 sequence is CASSLQDLGGELFF. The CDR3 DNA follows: TGTGCCAGCAGTCTCCAGGATTTGGGCGGGGAGCTGTTTTTT.

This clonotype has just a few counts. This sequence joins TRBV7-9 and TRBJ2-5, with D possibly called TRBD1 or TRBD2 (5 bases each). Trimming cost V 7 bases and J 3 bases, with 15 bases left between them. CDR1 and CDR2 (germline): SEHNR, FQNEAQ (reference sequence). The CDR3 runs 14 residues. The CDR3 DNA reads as TGTGCCAGCACAGACGGGGACCTTAAAGAGACCCAGTACTTC. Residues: CASTDGDLKETQYF.

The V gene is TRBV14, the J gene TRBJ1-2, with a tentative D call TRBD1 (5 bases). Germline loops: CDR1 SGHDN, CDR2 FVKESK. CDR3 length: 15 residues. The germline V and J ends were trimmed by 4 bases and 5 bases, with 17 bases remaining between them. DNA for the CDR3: TGTGCCAGCAGCCCCCAGCGGGGGACGATGTATGGCTACACCTTC. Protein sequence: CASSPQRGTMYGYTF. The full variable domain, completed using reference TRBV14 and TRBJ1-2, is EAGVTQFPSHSVIEKGQTVTLRCDPISGHDNLYWYRRVMGKEIKFLLHFVKESKQDESGMPNNRFLAERTGGTYSTLKVQPAELEDSGVYFCASSPQRGTMYGYTFGSGTRLTVV.

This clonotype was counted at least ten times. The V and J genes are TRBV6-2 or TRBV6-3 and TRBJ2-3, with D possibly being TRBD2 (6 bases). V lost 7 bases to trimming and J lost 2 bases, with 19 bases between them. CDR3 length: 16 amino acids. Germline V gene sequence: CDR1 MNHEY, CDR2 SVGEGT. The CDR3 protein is CASTRDPGTLTDTQYF. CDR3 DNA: TGTGCCAGCACCCGAGACCCCGGGACTCTCACAGATACGCAGTATTTT.

The CDR3, as DNA: TGTGCCAGCAGCCAGTCCGGGGCCGGGGAGCTGTTTTTT. This sequence encodes CASSQSGAGELFF. The V gene is TRBV7-6, the J gene TRBJ2-2, with TRBD2 as a possible D gene (5 bases). Deletions cut 5 bases from V and 6 bases from J, with 10 bases between. The CDR3 has 13 amino acids. Germline CDR1 reads SGHVS; CDR2 reads FNYEAQ.

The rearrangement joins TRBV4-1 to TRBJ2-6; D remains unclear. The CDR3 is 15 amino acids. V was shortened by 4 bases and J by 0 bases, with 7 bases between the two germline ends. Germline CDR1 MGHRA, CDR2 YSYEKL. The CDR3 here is CASSPVPSGANVLTF. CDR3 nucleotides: TGCGCCAGCAGCCCCGTCCCCTCTGGGGCCAACGTCCTGACTTTC.

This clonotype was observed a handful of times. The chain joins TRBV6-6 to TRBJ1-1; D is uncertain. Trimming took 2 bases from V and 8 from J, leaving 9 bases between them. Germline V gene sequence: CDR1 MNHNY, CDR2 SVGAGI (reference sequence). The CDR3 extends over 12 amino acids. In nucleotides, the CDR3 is TGTGCCAGCAGTTACAATGGAGCAGAAGCTTTCTTT. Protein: CASSYNGAEAFF.

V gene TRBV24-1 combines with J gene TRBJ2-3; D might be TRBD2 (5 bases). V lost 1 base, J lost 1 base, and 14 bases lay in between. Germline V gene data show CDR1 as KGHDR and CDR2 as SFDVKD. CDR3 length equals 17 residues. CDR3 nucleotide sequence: TGTGCCACCAGTGATTTCGTCGAGGGTTTAGGCACAGATACGCAGTATTTT. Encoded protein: CATSDFVEGLGTDTQYF.

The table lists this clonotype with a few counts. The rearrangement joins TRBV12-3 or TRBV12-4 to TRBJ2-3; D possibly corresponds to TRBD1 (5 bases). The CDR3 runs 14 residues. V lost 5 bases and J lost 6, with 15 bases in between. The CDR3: CASSPQAGWDTQYF. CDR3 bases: TGTGCCAGCAGTCCCCAAGCAGGGTGGGATACGCAGTATTTT.

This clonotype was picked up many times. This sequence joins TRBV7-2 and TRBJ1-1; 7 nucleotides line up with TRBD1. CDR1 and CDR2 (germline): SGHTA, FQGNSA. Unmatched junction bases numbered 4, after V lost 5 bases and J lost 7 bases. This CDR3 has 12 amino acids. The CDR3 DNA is TGTGCCAGCAGCCAGGGGGACAGTGAAGCTTTCTTT. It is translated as CASSQGDSEAFF.

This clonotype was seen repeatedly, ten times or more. CDR3 amino acids: CASSFHRDSNTGELFF. DNA of the CDR3: TGTGCCAGCAGCTTCCACCGGGACTCGAACACCGGGGAGCTGTTTTTT. The gene calls are TRBV7-3 and TRBJ2-2; possible D gene TRBD2, 6 bases. Germline V gives CDR1 SGHTA, CDR2 FQGTGA. Trimming removed 3 bases from V and 0 bases from J, with 11 bases in between. The CDR3 consists of 16 residues.

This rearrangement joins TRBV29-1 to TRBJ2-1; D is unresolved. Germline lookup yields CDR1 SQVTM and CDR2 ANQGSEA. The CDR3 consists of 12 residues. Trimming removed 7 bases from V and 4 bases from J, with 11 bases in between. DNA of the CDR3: TGCAGCGGAGGAGTCAGTTACAATGAGCAGTTCTTC. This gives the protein CSGGVSYNEQFF.

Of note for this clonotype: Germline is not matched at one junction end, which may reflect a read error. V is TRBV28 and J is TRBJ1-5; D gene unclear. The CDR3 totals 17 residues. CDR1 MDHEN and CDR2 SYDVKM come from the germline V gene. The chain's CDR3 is CASSLPSGILSNQPQHF. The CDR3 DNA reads TGTGCGAGCAGTTTGCCTTCTGGGATCCTTAGCAATCAGCCCCAGCATTTT.

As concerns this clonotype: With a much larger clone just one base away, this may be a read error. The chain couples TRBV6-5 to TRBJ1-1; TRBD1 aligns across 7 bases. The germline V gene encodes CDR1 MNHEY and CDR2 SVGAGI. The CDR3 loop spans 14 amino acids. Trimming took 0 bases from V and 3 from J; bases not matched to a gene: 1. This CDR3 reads CASSYSTGHTEAFF. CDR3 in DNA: TGTGCCAGCAGTTACTCGACAGGGCACACTGAAGCTTTCTTT.

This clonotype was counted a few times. The CDR3 DNA reads TGTGCCAGCAGTTTACCGGGGAATGGGGATGAGCAGTTCTTC. It specifies CASSLPGNGDEQFF. The chain combines TRBV12-3 or TRBV12-4 with TRBJ2-1; TRBD2 might be the D (5 bases). Between the trimmed V and J ends, which lost 2 bases and 8 bases, there was a span of 13 bases. There are 14 residues in the CDR3.

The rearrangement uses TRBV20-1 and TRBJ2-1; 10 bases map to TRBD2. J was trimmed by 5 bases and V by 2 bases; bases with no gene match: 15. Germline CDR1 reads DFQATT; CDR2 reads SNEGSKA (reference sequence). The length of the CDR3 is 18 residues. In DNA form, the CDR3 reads TGCAGTGCTAGACCCATAAATCCCGGACTAGCGGCTAACAATGAGCAGTTCTTC. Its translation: CSARPINPGLAANNEQFF.

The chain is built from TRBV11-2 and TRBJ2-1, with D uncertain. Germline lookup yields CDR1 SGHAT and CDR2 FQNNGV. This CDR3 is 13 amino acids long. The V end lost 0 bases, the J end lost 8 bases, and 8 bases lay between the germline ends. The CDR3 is CASSLDVAHEQFF. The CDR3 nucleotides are TGTGCCAGCAGCTTAGATGTGGCCCATGAGCAGTTCTTC.

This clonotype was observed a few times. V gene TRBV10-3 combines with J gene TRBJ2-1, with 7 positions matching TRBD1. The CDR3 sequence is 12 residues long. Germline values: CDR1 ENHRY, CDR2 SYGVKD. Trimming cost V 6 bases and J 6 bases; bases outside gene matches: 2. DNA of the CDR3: TGTGCCATCAGAACAGGGGTCAATGAGCAGTTCTTC. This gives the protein CAIRTGVNEQFF.

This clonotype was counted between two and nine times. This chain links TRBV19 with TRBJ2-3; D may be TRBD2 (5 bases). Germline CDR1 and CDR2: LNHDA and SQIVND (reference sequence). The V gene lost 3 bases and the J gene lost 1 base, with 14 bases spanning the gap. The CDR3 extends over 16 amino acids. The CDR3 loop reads CASSMRVRGGTDTQYF. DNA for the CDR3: TGTGCCAGTAGTATGAGGGTCCGCGGCGGCACAGATACGCAGTATTTT.

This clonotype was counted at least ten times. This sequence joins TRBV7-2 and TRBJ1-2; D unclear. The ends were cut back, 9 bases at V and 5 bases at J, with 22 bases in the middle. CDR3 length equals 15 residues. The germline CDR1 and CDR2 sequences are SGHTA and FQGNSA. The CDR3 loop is CARLEAAVAGYGYTF. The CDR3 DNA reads TGTGCCAGACTCGAAGCGGCCGTGGCGGGGTATGGCTACACCTTC.